These 17 T cell receptor beta chains came from one sample sequenced in a study of cytomegalovirus exposure and HLA in healthy donors. Primers: 60 Vbeta forward and 13 Jbeta reverse. Data came from immunoSEQ multiplex PCR; TCRdb stores just in-frame clones and leaves some out. The sample has approximately 150,000 clones, 70% to 80% seen once; the top ten hold 1.5% to 1.9%. The specimen was PBMCs. These receptor sequences come from a man in his forties or fifties in good health and CMV-seronegative.

The gene calls are TRBV9 and TRBJ2-5; 9 bases map to TRBD2. With the DNA end fitting TRBJ2-7 better, the J assignment may be wrong. There are 15 residues in the CDR3. The V gene's germline CDR1 is SGDLS and CDR2 YYNGEE. CDR3: CASSDGTSRSYEQYF. The CDR3 DNA is TGTGCCAGCAGCGACGGGACTAGCAGAAGTTACGAGCAGTACTTC.

The chain recombines TRBV29-1 with TRBJ2-1; D call uncertain. V was pared by 7 bases and J by 9 bases, with 10 bases between. The V gene's germline CDR1 is SQVTM and CDR2 ANQGSEA. CDR3 size: 10 residues. The CDR3 sequence is CSGISGEQFF. The CDR3 bases are TGCAGCGGTATTAGTGGTGAGCAGTTCTTC.

The J gene is TRBJ1-2, the V gene TRBV6-1; no firm D call. CDR3 size: 12 residues. Germline CDR1 and CDR2: MNHNS and SASEGT. V shed 8 bases and J shed 4 bases, with 11 bases lying between them. The CDR3 DNA is TGTGCCAGCGGCATCCGAATCTATGGCTACACCTTC. Its translation: CASGIRIYGYTF.

This sequence joins TRBV7-2 and TRBJ1-4, with D possibly TRBD1 on 6 matching bases. Germline CDR1 and CDR2: SGHTA and FQGNSA. The CDR3 is made up of 13 amino acids. Trimming left V 5 bases short and J 15 bases short, with 19 bases between. The chain's CDR3 is CASSRGGGDPVFF. The CDR3 DNA reads as TGTGCCAGCAGCCGAGGGGGAGGGGATCCGGTGTTTTTT. The full variable domain, completed using reference TRBV7-2 and TRBJ1-4, is GAGVSQSPSNKVTEKGKDVELRCDPISGHTALYWYRQSLGQGLEFLIYFQGNSAPDKSGLPSDRFSAERTGGSVSTLTIQRTQQEDSAVYLCASSRGGGDPVFFGSGTQLSVL.

The rearrangement uses TRBV27 and TRBJ2-1, with a tentative D call TRBD1 (6 bases). There are 15 residues in the CDR3. Trimming stripped 0 bases from V and 3 bases from J, with 9 bases between. Per germline, CDR1 MNHEY and CDR2 SMNVEV (reference sequence). In DNA form, the CDR3 reads TGTGCCAGCAGTTTATCAGGGGACATCTACAATGAGCAGTTCTTC. This encodes CASSLSGDIYNEQFF.

The chain is built from TRBV15 and TRBJ2-2, with 7 positions matching TRBD2. The CDR3 has 14 residues. Looked up from germline, CDR1 is LNHNV and CDR2 is YYDKDF (reference sequence). The ends lost 6 bases at V and 8 bases at J; junction bases unmatched: 9. Written as DNA, the CDR3 is TGTGCCACCAGAGCCCGGGCGGGAGAAGGGGAGCTGTTTTTT. This translates into CATRARAGEGELFF.

V gene TRBV7-2 combines with J gene TRBJ2-1; D not certain. The CDR3 has 13 residues. Germline assignment: CDR1 SGHTA and CDR2 FQGNSA. Trimming stripped 2 bases from V and 6 bases from J, with 8 bases between. CDR3 nucleotides: TGTGCCAGCAGCTTAAGGCAGGCCAATGAGCAGTTCTTC. Its translation: CASSLRQANEQFF.

The genes are TRBV7-9 and TRBJ2-7; the match to TRBD1 covers 7 bases. This CDR3 comprises 16 residues. The ends lost 4 bases at V and 2 bases at J; junction bases unmatched: 11. Germline CDR1 and CDR2: SEHNR and FQNEAQ (reference sequence). The CDR3 coding sequence is TGTGCCAGCAGCTGGCCTCCGGGACAGCCAACCTACGAGCAGTACTTC. Translating gives CASSWPPGQPTYEQYF. Full variable domain (remainder filled in from reference TRBV7-9 and TRBJ2-7): DTGVSQNPRHKITKRGQNVTFRCDPISEHNRLYWYRQTLGQGPEFLTYFQNEAQLEKSRLLSDRFSAERPKGSFSTLEIQRTEQGDSAMYLCASSWPPGQPTYEQYFGPGTRLTVT.

This rearrangement joins TRBV28 to TRBJ2-7, with 9 bases fitting TRBD1. V lost 4 bases to trimming and J lost 4 bases; unmatched junction nucleotides: 5. Germline CDR1 and CDR2: MDHEN and SYDVKM. The CDR3 has 14 amino acids. The CDR3 loop is CASSWTGEWYEQYF. DNA for the CDR3: TGTGCCAGCAGTTGGACAGGGGAATGGTACGAGCAGTACTTC.

This chain joins TRBV2 and TRBJ1-1, with a possible D match to TRBD1 (6 bases). Germline lookup yields CDR1 SNHLY and CDR2 FYNNEI. The CDR3 runs 13 residues. Trimming cost V 6 bases and J 4 bases, with 12 bases left between them. DNA for the CDR3: TGTGCCAGCAGGTTCGACAGGACCACTGAAGCTTTCTTT. It translates to CASRFDRTTEAFF. The variable domain in full, completed from reference TRBV2 and TRBJ1-1, reads EPEVTQTPSHQVTQMGQEVILRCVPISNHLYFYWYRQILGQKVEFLVSFYNNEISEKSEIFDDQFSVERPDGSNFTLKIRSTKLEDSAMYFCASRFDRTTEAFFGQGTRLTVV.

The chain uses TRBV11-2 and TRBJ1-1, with unresolved D. Germline CDR1 and CDR2: SGHAT and FQNNGV. This CDR3 has 15 amino acids. The ends were cut back, 0 bases at V and 4 bases at J, with 12 bases in the middle. CDR3 sequence (DNA): TGTGCCAGCAGCTTAGAGAGGGTCCTCTCCACTGAAGCTTTCTTT. Translating gives CASSLERVLSTEAFF.

The chain is built from TRBV27 and TRBJ2-1; 10 bases are a match to TRBD2. This CDR3 has 17 amino acids. The J segment lost 8 bases and the V segment lost 5 bases, leaving 15 bases of the junction unmatched. Per germline, CDR1 MNHEY and CDR2 SMNVEV (reference sequence). The CDR3 loop is CASSLTTSGASWHEQFF. The CDR3 region has the DNA TGTGCCAGCAGTCTCACAACTAGCGGGGCATCTTGGCATGAGCAGTTCTTC.

V and J are TRBV9 and TRBJ2-7; 11 nucleotides align to TRBD2. Per germline, CDR1 SGDLS and CDR2 YYNGEE. The V segment lost 2 bases and the J segment 6 bases; nucleotides outside the gene matches: 7. CDR3 length: 15 residues. In DNA, the CDR3 is TGTGCCAGCAGCGTCCTAGCGGGAGGTGTAAGCGAGCAGTACTTC. Translating it yields CASSVLAGGVSEQYF.

This clone was detected once. The junction and the germline gene differ at one end; a read error may be behind it. The V call is TRBV25-1, the J call TRBJ2-1; TRBD1 agrees at 9 bases. This CDR3 has 15 amino acids. Germline CDR1 reads MGHDK; CDR2 reads SYGVNS. The CDR3 reads CASSEPKTGGSERFF. CDR3 bases: TGTGCCAGCAGTGAACCTAAAACAGGGGGCAGTGAGCGGTTCTTC.

This clone was counted between two and nine times. This sequence joins TRBV5-5 and TRBJ2-7, with a possible D match to TRBD2 (7 bases). Trimming shortened V by 3 bases and J by 8 bases, and 15 bases separated the two germline ends. The CDR3 has 13 amino acids. Germline V gene lookup returns CDR1 SGHKS and CDR2 YYEKEE (reference sequence). CDR3 bases: TGTGCCAGCAGCTGGGCGGGGGCAATCAAGCAGTACGTC. Its protein product is CASSWAGAIKQYV.

The rearrangement links TRBV6-1 to TRBJ2-1; TRBD2 is a possible D gene (6 bases). V dropped 7 bases and J dropped 6 bases, with 16 bases sitting between them. There are 14 residues in the CDR3. CDR1 is MNHNS and CDR2 is SASEGT in the germline V gene. The CDR3 sequence is CASTPGLPVNEQFF. As DNA, the CDR3 is TGTGCCAGCACCCCGGGACTCCCCGTCAATGAGCAGTTCTTC.

This chain's CDR3 is CAWSVGTSGAIDTQYF. The CDR3 nucleotides are TGTGCCTGGAGTGTTGGGACTAGCGGGGCGATAGATACGCAGTATTTT. The rearrangement joins TRBV30 to TRBJ2-3; 13 nucleotides match TRBD2. The CDR3 contains 16 residues. With 0 bases clipped from V and 5 bases from J, the junction kept 5 bases outside the gene matches. Germline V gene lookup returns CDR1 GTSNPN and CDR2 SVGIG (reference sequence).